The clone carrying this T cell receptor beta chain was counted a few times. The data belong to a study of blood T cells in healthy people across ages. Sample-barcoded 5' priming and a J-beta primer mix drove a second PCR of roughly 6 to 12 cycles. MiXCR, applied by TCRdb to the 5' RACE reads, yields one record per CDR3 protein. The sample contains around 710,000 distinct CDR3 sequences, approximately 43% of which appear only once. Germline loops: CDR1 DFQATT, CDR2 SNEGSKA (reference sequence). The CDR3 is made up of 14 amino acids. Trimming removed 5 bases from V and 0 bases from J, with 11 bases in between.

Specimen: blood. V is TRBV20-1 and J is TRBJ2-1; the D gene is possibly TRBD2 (6 bases). The clonotype originates from a woman aged 55-75 years in good health. The CDR3 nucleotides read TGCAGTGCTCGTTCGGGAGTCTCCTACAATGAGCAGTTCTTC. The encoded protein is CSARSGVSYNEQFF.